These 28 T cell receptor beta chains came from one sample sequenced in a study of identical twins (dated by TCRdb to about 2016). Library preparation was by 5' RACE. TCRdb records Illumina HiSeq 2000 as the sequencer. TCRdb reworked the public reads: Q25 trimming with fastp, MiXCR clone assembly, productive beta chains retained. CDR3 protein duplicates are merged, each entry listing the most common genes and DNA. This sample lists some 300,000 distinct CDR3 sequences; approximately 13% were detected once. Just over 7% of the sample lies in the top ten. The same sample was also studied in work on yellow fever vaccine responses in identical twins.

The sequenced material came from CD8+ T cells sorted from blood. The receptors come from a woman in her late teens or twenties in good health.

The chain links TRBV3-1 to TRBJ1-5, with 7 bases that match TRBD1. Germline-derived CDR1 and CDR2 are LGHDT and YNNKEL (reference sequence). V trimming: 3 bases; J trimming: 7 bases; junction bases outside the gene matches: 3. The length of the CDR3 is 13 residues. CDR3 coding DNA: TGTGCCAGCAGCCAGGACAGGTGGCAGCCCCAGCATTTT. Its protein product is CASSQDRWQPQHF.

This clonotype was picked up a small number of times. This chain connects TRBV11-3 to TRBJ1-1, with D unresolved. CDR3 length equals 14 residues. In germline, CDR1 is SGHNT, CDR2 YENEEA. The ends were cut back, 3 bases at V and 2 bases at J, with 10 bases in the middle. The CDR3 sequence: CASSFQMGNTEAFF. The CDR3 DNA is TGTGCCAGCAGCTTTCAAATGGGTAACACTGAAGCTTTCTTT. Full variable domain (missing parts from reference TRBV11-3 and TRBJ1-1): EAGVVQSPRYKIIEKKQPVAFWCNPISGHNTLYWYLQNLGQGPELLIRYENEEAVDDSQLPKDRFSAERLKGVDSTLKIQPAELGDSAVYLCASSFQMGNTEAFFGQGTRLTVV.

This clonotype was found many times. The CDR3 protein is CASSQVYSGANVLTF. DNA of the CDR3: TGTGCCAGCAGTCAGGTCTACTCTGGGGCCAACGTCCTGACTTTC. The rearrangement joins TRBV28 to TRBJ2-6; no clear D. CDR3 size: 15 residues. Germline V gives CDR1 MDHEN, CDR2 SYDVKM. V was pared by 5 bases and J by 0 bases, with 8 bases between.

This clonotype has more than one count but fewer than ten. The chain links TRBV7-9 to TRBJ1-2, with TRBD1 identical over 7 bases. The germline CDR1 and CDR2 sequences are SEHNR and FQNEAQ (reference sequence). The junction had 10 bases not matched to a gene; V was cut back by 5 bases and J by 4 bases. The CDR3 spans 15 residues. In DNA, the CDR3 is TGTGCCAGCAGCGGGGAAGGGACAGTGTCCTATGGCTACACCTTC. Protein: CASSGEGTVSYGYTF.

This clonotype was seen a handful of times. This chain connects TRBV6-1 to TRBJ2-2; no clear D gene. Germline values: CDR1 MNHNS, CDR2 SASEGT. The CDR3 consists of 14 residues. Trimming removed 5 bases from V and 1 base from J, with 8 bases in between. As DNA, the CDR3 is TGTGCCAGCAGTCCACGAGAGAACACCGGGGAGCTGTTTTTT. It is translated as CASSPRENTGELFF.

This clonotype has only a few counts. The J gene is TRBJ2-3, the V gene TRBV10-2, with D unclear. CDR1 WSHSY and CDR2 SAAADI come from the germline V gene. The CDR3 has 14 amino acids. Trimming took off 0 bases at V and 1 base at J, with 5 bases between the two ends. CDR3 DNA: TGCGCCAGCAGTGAGTCGGGCGGCACAGATACGCAGTATTTT. Protein sequence: CASSESGGTDTQYF.

V and J are TRBV28 and TRBJ2-3; D is uncertain. Looked up from germline, CDR1 is MDHEN and CDR2 is SYDVKM. Trimming cost V 5 bases and J 2 bases, with 20 bases left between them. This CDR3 spans 17 amino acids. CDR3 region: CASSPPRDSYFTDTQYF. DNA of the CDR3: TGTGCCAGCAGTCCCCCTCGCGACTCCTACTTCACAGATACGCAGTATTTT.

This clonotype was counted at least ten times. The rearrangement links TRBV5-5 to TRBJ2-1; no definite D call. This CDR3 region has 14 residues. The germline V and J ends were trimmed by 4 bases and 2 bases, with 10 bases remaining between them. Germline-derived CDR1 and CDR2 are SGHKS and YYEKEE (reference sequence). CDR3 DNA: TGTGCCAGCAGCCCGGCGAACACCTACAATGAGCAGTTCTTC. Translating it yields CASSPANTYNEQFF.

This clonotype was seen repeatedly, ten times or more. The chain uses TRBV7-8 and TRBJ2-1; D is perhaps TRBD2 (5 bases). The V and J ends lost 3 bases and 4 bases respectively, with 7 bases between them. This CDR3 is 13 amino acids long. The V gene's germline CDR1 is SGHVS and CDR2 FQNEAQ. CDR3 DNA: TGTGCCAGCAGCTTGGGAGAGTACAATGAGCAGTTCTTC. Amino acids: CASSLGEYNEQFF. Combining the CDR3 with reference TRBV7-8 and TRBJ2-1 gives the whole variable domain GAGVSQSPRYKVAKRGQDVALRCDPISGHVSLFWYQQALGQGPEFLTYFQNEAQLDKSGLPSDRFFAERPEGSVSTLKIQRTQQEDSAVYLCASSLGEYNEQFFGPGTRLTVL.

This clonotype has a handful of counts. The rearrangement uses TRBV2 and TRBJ2-2; D unclear. The germline V gene encodes CDR1 SNHLY and CDR2 FYNNEI. Trimming removed 0 bases at V and 1 base at J, with 3 bases between. CDR3 length equals 14 residues. Here the CDR3 DNA reads TGTGCCAGCAGTGAAGCACAGAACACCGGGGAGCTGTTTTTT. It yields the protein CASSEAQNTGELFF.

This clonotype was detected a few times. The rearrangement joins TRBV6-5 to TRBJ1-4; maybe TRBD1 (5 bases). V shed 2 bases and J shed 4 bases, with 11 bases lying between them. This CDR3 has 15 residues. Per germline, CDR1 MNHEY and CDR2 SVGAGI. The CDR3 bases are TGTGCCAGCAGTTACCCGCGGGGCCTTAATGAAAAACTGTTTTTT. This encodes CASSYPRGLNEKLFF.

The V gene is TRBV24-1, the J gene TRBJ2-7, with D possibly matching TRBD1 (5 bases). Germline V gene sequence: CDR1 KGHDR, CDR2 SFDVKD. CDR3 length equals 16 residues. The ends were cut back, 4 bases at V and 1 base at J, with 16 bases in the middle. CDR3 DNA sequence: TGTGCCACCAGTGAGACTTCAATACAGGTTTCCTACGAGCAGTACGTC. Encoded protein: CATSETSIQVSYEQYV.

The sample holds a few counts of this clonotype. The V call is TRBV6-5, the J call TRBJ1-5, with D possibly being TRBD1 (6 bases). The CDR3 spans 17 residues. V was trimmed by 4 bases and J by 0 bases, leaving 16 bases between them. Germline V CDR1 and CDR2: MNHEY, SVGAGI. CDR3 in DNA: TGTGCCAGCAGTTGGGAGGTGTCAGGGGATAGCAATCAGCCCCAGCATTTT. This encodes CASSWEVSGDSNQPQHF.

The rearrangement uses TRBV5-1 and TRBJ2-5; the D call may be TRBD1 or TRBD2 (5 bases each). The CDR3 extends over 17 amino acids. V lost 0 bases, J lost 2 bases, and 17 bases lay in between. Germline V CDR1 and CDR2: SGHRS, YFSETQ. The CDR3 DNA reads TGCGCCAGCAGCTTGGGTCGGGGCCGGACGGAGCAAGAGACCCAGTACTTC. Encoded protein: CASSLGRGRTEQETQYF.

The sample holds many counts of this clonotype. The rearrangement joins TRBV4-1 to TRBJ2-7; 7 nucleotides match TRBD1. CDR1 and CDR2 (germline): MGHRA, YSYEKL. The CDR3 spans 15 residues. With V trimmed by 3 bases and J by 3 bases, 8 bases remained unmatched. The CDR3 region has the DNA TGCGCCAGCAGCCAGGTTAGGGACAGATACTACGAGCAGTACTTC. Encoded protein: CASSQVRDRYYEQYF.

The V call is TRBV4-1, the J call TRBJ2-3; 11 positions match TRBD2. After removal of 4 bases from V and 4 bases from J, the junction contained 4 bases not matched to a gene. From germline, CDR1 is MGHRA and CDR2 YSYEKL. This CDR3 is built from 15 residues. DNA for the CDR3: TGCGCCAGCAGCCGTTCGACTAGCGGGGCAGATACGCAGTATTTT. Translating gives CASSRSTSGADTQYF.

This clonotype was picked up many times. The CDR3 coding sequence is TGCAGCGTTGAAGGGGACAGGCAGGCGTACGAGCAGTACTTC. Amino acid sequence: CSVEGDRQAYEQYF. The chain combines TRBV29-1 with TRBJ2-7; 8 bases map to TRBD1. The CDR3 covers 14 residues. Losses at the gene ends were 1 base for V and 4 bases for J; bases not matched to a gene: 6. Germline CDR1 reads SQVTM; CDR2 reads ANQGSEA.

This chain connects TRBV7-8 to TRBJ1-2; D gene ambiguous. V was cut by 5 bases and J by 3 bases, with 13 bases left in between. CDR1 SGHVS and CDR2 FQNEAQ come from the germline V gene. This CDR3 comprises 14 residues. The CDR3 sequence is CASSPVSVYYGYTF. The CDR3 nucleotides are TGTGCCAGCAGCCCTGTATCGGTCTACTATGGCTACACCTTC. Full variable domain (rest looked up from reference TRBV7-8 and TRBJ1-2): GAGVSQSPRYKVAKRGQDVALRCDPISGHVSLFWYQQALGQGPEFLTYFQNEAQLDKSGLPSDRFFAERPEGSVSTLKIQRTQQEDSAVYLCASSPVSVYYGYTFGSGTRLTVV.

Only a few counts were recorded for this clonotype. The chain links TRBV27 to TRBJ2-1; TRBD2 agrees at 9 bases. The CDR3 totals 16 residues. J gave up 4 bases and V 5 bases, and 9 bases lay outside the gene matches. Germline CDR1 MNHEY, CDR2 SMNVEV (reference sequence). The CDR3 sequence: CASSSRSGSHYNEQFF. The CDR3 DNA reads TGTGCCAGCAGTAGCCGTAGCGGGAGTCATTACAATGAGCAGTTCTTC.

The CDR3 region has the DNA TGTGCCAGCAGCTTAGATCGGGGCGGAGGGATTTACAATGAGCAGTTCTTC. Protein sequence: CASSLDRGGGIYNEQFF. This chain links TRBV11-3 with TRBJ2-1; maybe TRBD2 (6 bases). The CDR3 contains 17 residues. The ends were cut back, 0 bases at V and 4 bases at J, with 16 bases in the middle. Germline values: CDR1 SGHNT, CDR2 YENEEA.

Judged by abundance, this clonotype is medium-sized. The chain is built from TRBV4-1 and TRBJ1-1, with 7 bases aligning to TRBD1. From germline, CDR1 is MGHRA and CDR2 YSYEKL. Unmatched junction bases numbered 9, after V lost 3 bases and J lost 5 bases. This CDR3 has 15 residues. The CDR3 loop reads CASSQVQGMGTEAFF. For the CDR3, the DNA is TGCGCCAGCAGCCAGGTACAGGGGATGGGAACTGAAGCTTTCTTT.

The chain recombines TRBV28 with TRBJ1-1; TRBD1 might be the D (5 bases). Trimming shortened V by 3 bases and J by 5 bases, and 13 bases separated the two germline ends. Looked up from germline, CDR1 is MDHEN and CDR2 is SYDVKM. The CDR3 extends over 14 amino acids. The CDR3 DNA sequence: TGTGCCAGCAGTTTCGGGCAGGGTTCGACTGAAGCTTTCTTT. This gives the protein CASSFGQGSTEAFF.

The genes are TRBV6-5 and TRBJ2-3; 8 bases line up with TRBD2. Trimming at V came to 4 bases and at J to 5 bases, leaving 5 bases not matched to a gene. The CDR3 extends over 14 amino acids. CDR1 MNHEY and CDR2 SVGAGI come from the germline V gene. The CDR3 DNA is TGTGCCAGCAGTTTTAGCGGGATGGGAGATACGCAGTATTTT. It yields the protein CASSFSGMGDTQYF.

The V gene is TRBV6-1, the J gene TRBJ2-7; 7 nucleotides match TRBD2. Germline V gives CDR1 MNHNS, CDR2 SASEGT. The ends lost 7 bases at V and 0 bases at J; junction bases unmatched: 9. The CDR3 totals 15 residues. CDR3 residues: CASTPLATSSYEQYF. The CDR3 DNA follows: TGTGCCAGCACCCCACTAGCGACGAGCTCCTACGAGCAGTACTTC.

This rearrangement joins TRBV20-1 to TRBJ2-1; D is possibly TRBD2 (6 bases). Looked up from germline, CDR1 is DFQATT and CDR2 is SNEGSKA (reference sequence). Trimming took 1 base from V and 6 from J, leaving 25 bases between them. The CDR3 length is 18 residues. The CDR3 DNA sequence: TGCAGTGCTAGAGGTTCCCTTGTTGCGGGAAGGTTTCCCAATGAGCAGTTCTTC. Translating it yields CSARGSLVAGRFPNEQFF.

This sequence joins TRBV12-3 or TRBV12-4 and TRBJ2-1; possibly TRBD1 or TRBD2 for D (5 bases each). V lost 3 bases and J 9 bases, leaving 21 bases between the germline ends. This CDR3 comprises 16 residues. The CDR3 nucleotides are TGTGCCAGCAGTTTTCTTATGGGCCTAAGTGGGACTGAGCAGTTCTTC. This gives the protein CASSFLMGLSGTEQFF.

The chain recombines TRBV29-1 with TRBJ2-2; D uncertain. The CDR3 consists of 13 residues. Trimming removed 5 bases at V and 3 bases at J, with 10 bases between. Germline V gene sequence: CDR1 SQVTM, CDR2 ANQGSEA. DNA of the CDR3: TGCAGCGTTCCGACTGGGGACACCGGGGAGCTGTTTTTT. It specifies CSVPTGDTGELFF.

The rearrangement uses TRBV6-5 and TRBJ2-5, with 9 bases fitting TRBD2. The germline gives CDR1 MNHEY, CDR2 SVGAGI. Trimming took 4 bases from V and 8 from J; bases not matched to a gene: 11. This CDR3 has 15 residues. The CDR3 sequence is CASSSGGGATETQYF. CDR3 in DNA: TGTGCCAGCAGTTCTGGCGGGGGGGCCACCGAAACCCAGTACTTC.